A single T cell receptor (beta chain) is shown here with its context. The entry originates in a study of control samples from healthy donors and cancer patients. The V gene end was trimmed by 6 bases and the J gene end by 2 bases; junction bases not matched to a gene: 3. CDR1 and CDR2 from the germline V gene are MDHEN and SYDVKM. The CDR3 loop spans 13 amino acids. TCRdb's copy holds only in-frame clones and misses some; the assay was immunoSEQ multiplex PCR. The sample holds approximately 160,000 clones, more than 85% seen once. The TCR was taken from a young woman in good health. The chain joins TRBV28 to TRBJ2-7, with 8 bases that match TRBD1. Sequencing was done on a sample of blood. Written as DNA, the CDR3 is TGTGCCAGCAGGCCACAGGGGGCCTACGAGCAGTACTTC. Amino acid sequence: CASRPQGAYEQYF. Complete variable domain (other parts from reference TRBV28 and TRBJ2-7): DVKVTQSSRYLVKRTGEKVFLECVQDMDHENMFWYRQDPGLGLRLIYFSYDVKMKEKGDIPEGYSVSREKKERFSLILESASTNQTSMYLCASRPQGAYEQYFGPGTRLTVT.